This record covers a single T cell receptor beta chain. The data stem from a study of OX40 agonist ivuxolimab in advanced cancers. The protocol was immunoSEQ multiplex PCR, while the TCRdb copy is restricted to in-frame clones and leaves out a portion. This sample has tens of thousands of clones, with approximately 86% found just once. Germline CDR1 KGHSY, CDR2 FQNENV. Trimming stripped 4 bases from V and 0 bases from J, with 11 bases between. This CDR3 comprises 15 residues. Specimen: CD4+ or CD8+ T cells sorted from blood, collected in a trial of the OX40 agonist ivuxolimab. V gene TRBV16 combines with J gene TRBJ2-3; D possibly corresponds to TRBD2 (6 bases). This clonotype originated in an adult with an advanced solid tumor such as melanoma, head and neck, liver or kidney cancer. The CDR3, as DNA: TGTGCCAGCAGCCTTCAGCGGGCTAGCACAGATACGCAGTATTTT. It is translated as CASSLQRASTDTQYF.